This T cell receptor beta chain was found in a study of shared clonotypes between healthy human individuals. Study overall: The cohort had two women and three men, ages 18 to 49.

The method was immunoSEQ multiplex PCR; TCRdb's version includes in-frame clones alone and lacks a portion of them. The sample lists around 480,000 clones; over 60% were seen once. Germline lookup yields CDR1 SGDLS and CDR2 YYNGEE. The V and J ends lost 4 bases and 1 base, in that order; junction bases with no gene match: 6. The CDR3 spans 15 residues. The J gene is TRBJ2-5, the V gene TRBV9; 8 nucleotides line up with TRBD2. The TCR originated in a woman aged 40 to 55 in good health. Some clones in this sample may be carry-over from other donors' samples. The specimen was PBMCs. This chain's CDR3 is CASSPRGGLQETQYF. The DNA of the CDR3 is TGTGCCAGCAGCCCCCGGGGGGGCCTCCAAGAGACCCAGTACTTC.